These 2 T cell receptor beta chains originate from one sample sequenced in a study of T cells in Graves' hyperthyroidism and ophthalmopathy. Using RNA transcripts as the source, TCR beta CDR3 regions were amplified. Researchers ran a first-round RT-PCR on the TCR CDR3 using the HTBI primer set. MiXCR, applied by TCRdb to the multiplex PCR reads, yields one record per CDR3 protein. The sample yields about 600,000 distinct CDR3 sequences, around 15% seen once. The sample consisted of blood. These receptors all stem from a woman aged 40-49 years with Graves' ophthalmopathy.

Ten or more counts support this clonotype. The V and J genes are TRBV30 and TRBJ2-7; 9 bases are a match to TRBD1. CDR1 is GTSNPN and CDR2 is SVGIG in the germline V gene (reference sequence). The V segment lost 8 bases and the J segment 5 bases; nucleotides outside the gene matches: 7. The CDR3 is 12 amino acids. CDR3 bases: TGTGCCAGCGAACAGGGGGCGGACGAGCAGTACTTC. It is translated as CASEQGADEQYF. Combining the CDR3 with reference TRBV30 and TRBJ2-7 gives the whole variable domain SQTIHQWPATLVQPVGSPLSLECTVEGTSNPNLYWYRQAAGRGLQLLFYSVGIGQISSEVPQNLSASRPQDRQFILSSKKLLLSDSGFYLCASEQGADEQYFGPGTRLTVT.

This clonotype showed up many times. The J gene is TRBJ1-6, the V gene TRBV2, with D perhaps TRBD1 (5 bases). The CDR3 consists of 17 residues. Deletions cut 2 bases from V and 7 bases from J, with 18 bases between. CDR1 and CDR2 (germline): SNHLY, FYNNEI. The CDR3 spells CASSETRPGLRNSPLHF. The CDR3 nucleotides read TGTGCCAGCAGTGAAACCCGGCCAGGGCTCAGGAATTCACCCCTCCACTTT.